This T cell receptor (beta chain) was captured by sequencing in a study of beta chain features in type 1 diabetes. Expressed TCRB transcripts were sequenced after all isolated RNA was converted to cDNA. The table came from immunoSEQ multiplex PCR; TCRdb's copy has only in-frame clones and leaves some out. The sample includes 850,000 to 900,000 clones, roughly 15% of them seen just once. A single count supports this clone. Its specificity is not known. Here the CDR3 omits its conserved ending phenylalanine or tryptophan, so a read error is the likely source. The CDR3 covers 16 residues. Germline assignment: CDR1 MNHEY and CDR2 SMNVEV (reference sequence). V gave up 0 bases and J gave up 0 bases, with 11 bases separating them. Notes on the study in general: Researchers reported that naive, central memory and Treg TCRB repertoires appeared more similar in patients than in healthy donors. Fewer junction insertions and more nucleotide deletions appeared in type 1 diabetes patients. Equally in patients and controls, shorter templates might have been favored by PCR.

The receptor's source is a woman under 30 in good health. Sequencing was carried out using naive CD4+ T cells from blood. The rearrangement links TRBV27 to TRBJ1-1, with D possibly matching TRBD1 (5 bases). Here the CDR3 reads CASSLSRGLLNTEAFL. For the CDR3, the DNA is TGTGCCAGCAGTTTATCACGGGGACTCTTGAACACTGAAGCTTTCCTT.